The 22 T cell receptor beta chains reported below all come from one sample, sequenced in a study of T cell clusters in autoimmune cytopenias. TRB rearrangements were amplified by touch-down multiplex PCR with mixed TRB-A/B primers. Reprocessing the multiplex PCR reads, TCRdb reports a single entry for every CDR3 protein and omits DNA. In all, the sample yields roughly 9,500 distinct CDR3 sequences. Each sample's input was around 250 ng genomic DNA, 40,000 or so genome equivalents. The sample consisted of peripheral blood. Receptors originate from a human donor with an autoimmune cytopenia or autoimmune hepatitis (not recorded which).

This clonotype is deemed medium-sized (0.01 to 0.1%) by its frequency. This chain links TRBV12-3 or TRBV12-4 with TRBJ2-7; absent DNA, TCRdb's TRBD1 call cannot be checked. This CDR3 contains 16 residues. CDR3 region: CASSFGPGQGLYEQYF.

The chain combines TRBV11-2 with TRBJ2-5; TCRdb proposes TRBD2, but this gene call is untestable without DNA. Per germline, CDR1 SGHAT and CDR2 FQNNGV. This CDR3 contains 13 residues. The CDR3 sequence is CASSRTPQETQYF. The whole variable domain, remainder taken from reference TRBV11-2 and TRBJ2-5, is EAGVAQSPRYKIIEKRQSVAFWCNPISGHATLYWYQQILGQGPKLLIQFQNNGVVDDSQLPKDRFSAERLKGVDSTLKIQPAKLEDSAVYLCASSRTPQETQYFGPGTRLLVL.

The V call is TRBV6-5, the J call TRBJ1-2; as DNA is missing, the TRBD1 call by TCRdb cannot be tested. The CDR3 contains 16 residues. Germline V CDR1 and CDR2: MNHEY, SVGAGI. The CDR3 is CASRPDGTGGEYGYTF.

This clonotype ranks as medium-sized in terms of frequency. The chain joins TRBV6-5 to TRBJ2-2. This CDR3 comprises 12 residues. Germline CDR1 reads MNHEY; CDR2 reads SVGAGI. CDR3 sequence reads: CASSYGSGELFF.

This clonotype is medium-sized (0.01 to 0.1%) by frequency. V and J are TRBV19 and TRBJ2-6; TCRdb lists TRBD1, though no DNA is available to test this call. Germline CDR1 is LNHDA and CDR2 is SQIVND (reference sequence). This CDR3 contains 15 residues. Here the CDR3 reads CASGQGGSGANVLTF.

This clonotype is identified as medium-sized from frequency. The CDR3 spells CASSSRPGGNEQFF. This chain links TRBV19 with TRBJ2-1; TCRdb's assignment of TRBD1 cannot be checked, as there is no DNA. The CDR3 extends over 14 amino acids. Germline V CDR1 and CDR2: LNHDA, SQIVND (reference sequence).

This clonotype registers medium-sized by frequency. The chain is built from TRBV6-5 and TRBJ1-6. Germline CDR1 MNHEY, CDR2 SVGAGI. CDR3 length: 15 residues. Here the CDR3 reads CASSSIGAHTSPLHF.

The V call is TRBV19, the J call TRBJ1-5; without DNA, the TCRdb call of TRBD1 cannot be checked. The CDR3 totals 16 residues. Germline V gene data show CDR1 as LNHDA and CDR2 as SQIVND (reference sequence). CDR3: CASRDSARGEGQPQHF.

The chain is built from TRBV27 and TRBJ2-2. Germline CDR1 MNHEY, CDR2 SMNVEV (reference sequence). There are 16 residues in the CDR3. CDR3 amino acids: CASSLSFSANTGELFF.

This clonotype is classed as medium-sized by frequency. The CDR3 reads CASSSTTGLLIYGYTF. This chain joins TRBV27 and TRBJ1-2; as DNA is missing, the TRBD1 call by TCRdb cannot be tested. Per germline, CDR1 MNHEY and CDR2 SMNVEV (reference sequence). The CDR3 sequence is 16 residues long.

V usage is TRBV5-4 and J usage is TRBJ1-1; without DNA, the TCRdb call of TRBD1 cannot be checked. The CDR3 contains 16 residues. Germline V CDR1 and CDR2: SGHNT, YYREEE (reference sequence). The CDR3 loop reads CASSQVGTPKYTEAFF.

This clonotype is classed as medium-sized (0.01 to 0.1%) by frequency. This CDR3 reads CASTKTSGRKNEQFF. The V call is TRBV6-5, the J call TRBJ2-1; no DNA is available, so the TRBD2 call from TCRdb remains unchecked. The CDR3 runs 15 residues. Germline V gene sequence: CDR1 MNHEY, CDR2 SVGAGI.

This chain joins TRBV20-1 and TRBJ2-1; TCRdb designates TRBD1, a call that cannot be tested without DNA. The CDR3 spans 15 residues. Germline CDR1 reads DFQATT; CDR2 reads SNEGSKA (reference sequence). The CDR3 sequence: CSARKPGQGYNEQFF.

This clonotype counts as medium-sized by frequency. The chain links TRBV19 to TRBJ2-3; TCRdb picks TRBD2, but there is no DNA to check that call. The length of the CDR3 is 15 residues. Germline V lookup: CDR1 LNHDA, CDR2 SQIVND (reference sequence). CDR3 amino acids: CASMDSSGVLDTQYF.

The CDR3 loop is CSVEGTSGGEQYF. The chain couples TRBV29-1 to TRBJ2-7; without DNA, the TCRdb call of TRBD2 cannot be checked. CDR1 SQVTM and CDR2 ANQGSEA come from the germline V gene. The CDR3 sequence is 13 residues long.

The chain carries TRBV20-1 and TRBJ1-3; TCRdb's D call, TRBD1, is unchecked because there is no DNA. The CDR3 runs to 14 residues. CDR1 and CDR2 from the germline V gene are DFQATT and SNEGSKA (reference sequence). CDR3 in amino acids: CSASQGAEGNTIYF.

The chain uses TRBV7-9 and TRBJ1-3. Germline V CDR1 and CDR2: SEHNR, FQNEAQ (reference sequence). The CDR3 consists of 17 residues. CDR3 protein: CASSPPGGAVSGNTIYF.

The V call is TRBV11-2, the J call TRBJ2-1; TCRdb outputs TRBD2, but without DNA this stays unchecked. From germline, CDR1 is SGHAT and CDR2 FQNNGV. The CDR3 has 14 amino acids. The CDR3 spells CASKVAGVYNEQFF.

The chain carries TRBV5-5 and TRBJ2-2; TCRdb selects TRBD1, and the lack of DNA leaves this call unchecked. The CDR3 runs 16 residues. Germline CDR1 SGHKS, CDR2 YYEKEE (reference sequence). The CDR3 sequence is CASSLPRTDNTGELFF.

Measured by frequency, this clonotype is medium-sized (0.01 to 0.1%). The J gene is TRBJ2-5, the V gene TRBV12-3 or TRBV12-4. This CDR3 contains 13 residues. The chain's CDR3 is CASSSSVQETQYF.

CDR3 loop: CASSDELADTPSYEQYF. This sequence joins TRBV6-4 and TRBJ2-7; the D gene TCRdb calls, TRBD2, cannot be checked with no DNA. The CDR3 sequence is 17 residues long. The germline gives CDR1 MRHNA, CDR2 SNTAGT.

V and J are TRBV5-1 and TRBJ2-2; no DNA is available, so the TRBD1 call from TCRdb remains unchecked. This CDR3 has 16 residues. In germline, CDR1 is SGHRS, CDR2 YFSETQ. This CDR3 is CASSLAGDMDTGELFF.